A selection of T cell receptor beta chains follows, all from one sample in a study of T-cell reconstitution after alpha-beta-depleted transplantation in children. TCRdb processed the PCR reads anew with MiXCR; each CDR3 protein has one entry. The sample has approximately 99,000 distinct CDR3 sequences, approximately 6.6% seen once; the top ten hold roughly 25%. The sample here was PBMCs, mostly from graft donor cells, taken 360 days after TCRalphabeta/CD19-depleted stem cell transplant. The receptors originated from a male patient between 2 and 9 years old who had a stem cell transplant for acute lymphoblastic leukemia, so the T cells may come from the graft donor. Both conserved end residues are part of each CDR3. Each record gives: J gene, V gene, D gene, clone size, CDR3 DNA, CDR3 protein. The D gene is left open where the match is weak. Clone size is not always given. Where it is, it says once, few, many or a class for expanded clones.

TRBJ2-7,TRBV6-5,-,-,TGTGCCAGCAGTTCCCTTACCGGGGGCACCTACGAGCAGTACTTC,CASSSLTGGTYEQYF
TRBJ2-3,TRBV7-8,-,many,TGTGCCAGCAGCGCCAATGGGGATACGCAGTATTTT,CASSANGDTQYF
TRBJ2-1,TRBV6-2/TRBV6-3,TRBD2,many,TGTGCCAGCAGTTCACTAGCGGGCCTATCCTACAATGAGCAGTTCTTC,CASSSLAGLSYNEQFF
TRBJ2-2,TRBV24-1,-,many,TGTGCCACCAGTGACGCCGGGGAGCTGTTTTTT,CATSDAGELFF
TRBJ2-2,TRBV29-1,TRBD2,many,TGCAGCGTTGAAGAGGGACTAACCGGGGAGCTGTTTTTT,CSVEEGLTGELFF
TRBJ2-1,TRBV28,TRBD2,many,TGTGCCAGCAGTTCACAACTAGCGGTCGGAACCTACAATGAGCAGTTCTTC,CASSSQLAVGTYNEQFF
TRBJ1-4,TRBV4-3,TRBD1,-,TGCGCCAGCAGCCTTGGACAGGGGGCAGAAAAACTGTTTTTT,CASSLGQGAEKLFF
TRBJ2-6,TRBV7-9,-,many,TGTGCCAGCAGCTTGACAGTACGGCCCTCAGGAGGGGCCAACGTCCTGACTTTC,CASSLTVRPSGGANVLTF
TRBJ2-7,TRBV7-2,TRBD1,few,TGTGCCAGCACCCGGACAGGATCCTACGAGCAGTACTTC,CASTRTGSYEQYF
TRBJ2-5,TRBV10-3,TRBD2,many,TGTGCCATCAGTTCGGGAGGCTCCCGGGCAGAGACCCAGTACTTC,CAISSGGSRAETQYF
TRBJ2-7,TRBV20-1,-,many,TGCAGTGCTAGAGGTCGCAGTATGCAAACCGAGCAGTACTTC,CSARGRSMQTEQYF
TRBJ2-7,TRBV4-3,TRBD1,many,TGCGCCAGCAGCCAAGATTTGGGACAGGGGGGATTCGGGCAGTACTTC,CASSQDLGQGGFGQYF
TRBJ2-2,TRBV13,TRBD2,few,TGTGCCAGCAGCTTAGGAACTAGCGGGACCCACACCGGGGAGCTGTTTTTT,CASSLGTSGTHTGELFF
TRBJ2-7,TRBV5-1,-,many,TGCGCCAGCAGCTTGTACCAGGTCGATACGTCCTACGAGCAGTACTTC,CASSLYQVDTSYEQYF
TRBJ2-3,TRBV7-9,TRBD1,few,TGTGCCACCTCGGGACAGGGCGGTTATACGCAGTATTTT,CATSGQGGYTQYF
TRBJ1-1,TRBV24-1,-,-,TGTGCCACCAGCCTCCCGAAGACAATAATTATGAACACTGAAGCTTTCTTT,CATSLPKTIIMNTEAFF
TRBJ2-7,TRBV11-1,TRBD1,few,TGTGCCAGCAGCCGAGCCCGCGGACAGGGGAAATTCCACTACGAGCAGTACTTC,CASSRARGQGKFHYEQYF
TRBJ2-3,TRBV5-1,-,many,TGCGCCAGCAGCTTGGGCCGGCCAGATACGCAGTATTTT,CASSLGRPDTQYF
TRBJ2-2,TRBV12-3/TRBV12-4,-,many,TGTGCCAGCACCGGTGGGGGGAAAGAGAACACCGGGGAGCTGTTTTTT,CASTGGGKENTGELFF
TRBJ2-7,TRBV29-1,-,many,TGCAGCGTTGAAGATCAAGGGGGACCCTACGAGCAGTACTTC,CSVEDQGGPYEQYF
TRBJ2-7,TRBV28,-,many,TGTGCCAGCAGTCCCCAGACCACCCGCAGGACAAGCTCCTACGAGCAGTACTTC,CASSPQTTRRTSSYEQYF
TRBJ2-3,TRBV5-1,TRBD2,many,TGCGCCAGCAGCCCGCGACTAGCAAATACGCAGTATTTT,CASSPRLANTQYF
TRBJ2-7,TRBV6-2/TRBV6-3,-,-,TGTGCCAGCACTCTGTTGGGAATTTACGAGCAGTACTTC,CASTLLGIYEQYF
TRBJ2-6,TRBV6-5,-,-,TGTGCCAGCAGTTACTCGAGAGGGACTGGGGCCAACGTCCTGACTTTC,CASSYSRGTGANVLTF
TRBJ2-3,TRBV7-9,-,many,TGTGCCAGCAGCTTCGGGACAGATACGCAGTATTTT,CASSFGTDTQYF
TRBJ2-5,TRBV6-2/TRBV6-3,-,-,TGTGCCAGCGGTCGCAGACGCCCCCAAGAGACCCAGTACTTC,CASGRRRPQETQYF
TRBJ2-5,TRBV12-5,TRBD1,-,TGTGCTAGTGGTAAGGACAGGGATGAGACCCAGTACTTC,CASGKDRDETQYF
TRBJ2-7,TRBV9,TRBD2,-,TGTGCCAGCAGCGTAGGGGGGGGGAGCACCTACGAGCAGTACTTC,CASSVGGGSTYEQYF
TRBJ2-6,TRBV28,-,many,TGTGCCAGCAGTTTACTGGTCACAAACTCTGGGGCCAACGTCCTGACTTTC,CASSLLVTNSGANVLTF
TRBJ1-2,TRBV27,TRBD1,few,TGTGCCAGCAGCTCCAGGGGGGGAAGGTATGGCTACACCTTC,CASSSRGGRYGYTF
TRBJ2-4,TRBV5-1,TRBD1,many,TGCGCCAGCAGCAGGGGACAGAAAAACATTCAGTACTTC,CASSRGQKNIQYF
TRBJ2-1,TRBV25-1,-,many,TGTGCCAGCAGTGCTCAGGGGAATGAGCAGTTCTTC,CASSAQGNEQFF
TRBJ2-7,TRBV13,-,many,TGTGCCAGCAGCTTAGAGGCTATCCCCTACGAGCAGTACTTC,CASSLEAIPYEQYF
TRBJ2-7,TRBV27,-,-,TGTGCCAGCAGCCCTTTTGATAGCGACTACGAGCAGTACTTC,CASSPFDSDYEQYF
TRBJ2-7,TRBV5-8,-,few,TGTGCCAGCAGCTTGGGGCTCACAGTCCTCTACGAGCAGTACTTC,CASSLGLTVLYEQYF
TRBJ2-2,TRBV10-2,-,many,TGCGCCAGCAGCGGGATGACCGGGGAGCTGTTTTTT,CASSGMTGELFF
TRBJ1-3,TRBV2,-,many,TGTGCCAGCAGCGTATGGGACACCATATATTTT,CASSVWDTIYF
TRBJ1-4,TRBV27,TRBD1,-,TGTGCCAGCACTCGCCGTCGGACAGGGGAAGGTGAAAAACTGTTTTTT,CASTRRRTGEGEKLFF
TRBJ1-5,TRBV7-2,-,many,TGTGCCAGCAGCTTAGAAACCGGGGTCCAGCATTTT,CASSLETGVQHF
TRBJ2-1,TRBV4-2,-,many,TGTGCCAGCAGCCAAGAACAGACCGCCCGAGGTACGTTCTTC,CASSQEQTARGTFF
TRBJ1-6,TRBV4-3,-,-,TGCGCCAGCAGCCAAGAGGTCTGGTCGTCACCCCTCCACTTT,CASSQEVWSSPLHF
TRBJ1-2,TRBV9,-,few,TGTGCCAGCAGCGCCTCGGGAGGGCCGGGCTATGGCTACACCTTC,CASSASGGPGYGYTF
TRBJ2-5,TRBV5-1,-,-,TGCGCCAGCAGCCCAGGATGGGGTGTAGAGACCCAGTACTTC,CASSPGWGVETQYF
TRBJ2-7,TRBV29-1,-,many,TGCAGCGTGGTTGGGGAAGGGGGCTACGAGCAGTACTTC,CSVVGEGGYEQYF
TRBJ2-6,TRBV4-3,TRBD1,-,TGCGCCAGCAGCCTCGGGACAGGCAGCTCTGGGGCCAACGTCCTGACTTTC,CASSLGTGSSGANVLTF
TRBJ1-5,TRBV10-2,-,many,TGCGCCAGCGGGGGGGAATTTAGCAATCAGCCCCAGCATTTT,CASGGEFSNQPQHF
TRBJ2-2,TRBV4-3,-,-,TGCGCCAGCAGCCAAGGGAGCCGAAACACCGGGGAGCTGTTTTTT,CASSQGSRNTGELFF
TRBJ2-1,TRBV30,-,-,TGTGCCTCCCAGGCCCTCTACAATGAGCAGTTCTTC,CASQALYNEQFF
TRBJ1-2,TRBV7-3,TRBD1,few,TGTGCCAGCAGCCCACAGGGGGCCCATGGCTACACCTTC,CASSPQGAHGYTF
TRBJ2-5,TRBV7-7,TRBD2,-,TGTGCCAGCAGCTTAGACGGGGGGTTCCAAGAGACCCAGTACTTC,CASSLDGGFQETQYF
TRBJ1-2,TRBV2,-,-,TGTGCCAGTCCAAACGGGGCGAGGGGCTACACCTTC,CASPNGARGYTF
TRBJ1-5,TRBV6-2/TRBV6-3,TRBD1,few,TGTGCCAGCAGTCCCCAACAGGGGAAAGGCCAGCCCCAGCATTTT,CASSPQQGKGQPQHF
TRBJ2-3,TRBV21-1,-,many,TGTGCCAGCAGCAAAGTGGAGCGAGGCACAGATACGCAGTATTTT,CASSKVERGTDTQYF
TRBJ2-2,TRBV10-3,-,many,TGTGCCATCAGTGAGTCCGGATGGACCGGGGAGCTGTTTTTT,CAISESGWTGELFF
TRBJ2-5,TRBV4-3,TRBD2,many,TGCGCCAGCAGCCAAGAAATAGCTAGCGGGGATCAAGAGACCCAGTACTTC,CASSQEIASGDQETQYF
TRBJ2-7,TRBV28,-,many,TGTGCCAGCAGTCCTCGGGACAAGTCCTACGAGCAGTACTTC,CASSPRDKSYEQYF
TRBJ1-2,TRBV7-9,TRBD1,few,TGTGCCAGCGAACGGGACAGGGTGGACTATGGCTACACCTTC,CASERDRVDYGYTF
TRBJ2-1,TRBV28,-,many,TGTGCCAGCAGTCCCCCCAGGGGTGTTAGAAGGGACAATGAGCAGTTCTTC,CASSPPRGVRRDNEQFF
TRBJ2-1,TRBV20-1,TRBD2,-,TGCAGTGCTAGAGATCTCGCTAGCGGGGATATTAGCTCCTACAATGAGCAGTTCTTC,CSARDLASGDISSYNEQFF
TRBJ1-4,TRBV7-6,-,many,TGTGCCAGCAGCTTGACGGTTGACAGGTCGAATGAAAAACTGTTTTTT,CASSLTVDRSNEKLFF